The rows below give T cell receptor beta chains drawn from one sample of a study of T cells in narcolepsy. The data were produced by immunoSEQ multiplex PCR, yet TCRdb's version contains in-frame clones alone and is incomplete. This table holds just over 40,000 clones, more than 70% found once. Input material: CD45RA- memory CD4+ T cells from PBMCs. Every receptor here comes from a human donor with narcolepsy. Each CDR3 is given with its conserved first and last residue. D genes are given only for firm matches. Some rows have no size entry. The others give once, few or many, or a class for an expanded clone.

cdr3_aa: CASSSTGSSGANVLTF; j_call: TRBJ2-6; d_call: TRBD1; v_call: TRBV18; clone_size: -
cdr3_aa: CASSLGESRNTEAFF; j_call: TRBJ1-1; d_call: -; v_call: TRBV6-5; clone_size: -
cdr3_aa: CASSRDRNTDTQYF; j_call: TRBJ2-3; d_call: TRBD1; v_call: TRBV2; clone_size: -
cdr3_aa: CASSLGSGSYNEQFF; j_call: TRBJ2-1; d_call: TRBD2; v_call: TRBV7-7; clone_size: once
cdr3_aa: CASGGELNYEQYF; j_call: TRBJ2-7; d_call: TRBD2; v_call: TRBV11-2; clone_size: -
cdr3_aa: CASSEAVAGGPLDEQFF; j_call: TRBJ2-1; d_call: TRBD2; v_call: TRBV6-1; clone_size: -
cdr3_aa: CASSQTSDWAELFF; j_call: TRBJ2-2; d_call: TRBD2; v_call: TRBV5-1; clone_size: -
cdr3_aa: CASSYSEGVRTDTQYF; j_call: TRBJ2-3; d_call: -; v_call: TRBV6-6; clone_size: -
cdr3_aa: CASRLAPRTGGRLNTEAFF; j_call: TRBJ1-1; d_call: -; v_call: TRBV12-2; clone_size: -
cdr3_aa: CAWRYGFYGYTF; j_call: TRBJ1-2; d_call: -; v_call: TRBV30; clone_size: -
cdr3_aa: CASSAGTTGLLEQYF; j_call: TRBJ2-7; d_call: TRBD2; v_call: TRBV19; clone_size: -
cdr3_aa: CASSLAGGTQYF; j_call: TRBJ2-3; d_call: -; v_call: TRBV5-1; clone_size: -
cdr3_aa: CAWSVQTNQPQHF; j_call: TRBJ1-5; d_call: -; v_call: TRBV30; clone_size: -
cdr3_aa: CASSPLAGGSEQYF; j_call: TRBJ2-7; d_call: TRBD2; v_call: TRBV7-2; clone_size: -
cdr3_aa: CASSEASWNQPQHF; j_call: TRBJ1-5; d_call: -; v_call: TRBV6-1; clone_size: -
cdr3_aa: CASSLVQHEKLFF; j_call: TRBJ1-4; d_call: -; v_call: TRBV5-1; clone_size: -
cdr3_aa: CASSGGPGGLTDTQYF; j_call: TRBJ2-3; d_call: -; v_call: TRBV5-6; clone_size: -
cdr3_aa: CASSFSVTGTDTQYF; j_call: TRBJ2-3; d_call: -; v_call: TRBV7-2; clone_size: -
cdr3_aa: CASSYFQASTDTQYF; j_call: TRBJ2-3; d_call: -; v_call: TRBV6-5; clone_size: once
cdr3_aa: CASSLKRGNTDTQYF; j_call: TRBJ2-3; d_call: TRBD2; v_call: TRBV7-3; clone_size: once
cdr3_aa: CASSPPGLAGGNTDTQYF; j_call: TRBJ2-3; d_call: TRBD2; v_call: TRBV18; clone_size: -
cdr3_aa: CASSMTGVTEAFF; j_call: TRBJ1-1; d_call: TRBD1; v_call: TRBV19; clone_size: -
cdr3_aa: CASSYQGQSTEAFF; j_call: TRBJ1-1; d_call: -; v_call: TRBV2; clone_size: -